The 32 T cell receptor beta chains presented below share a single source sample, sequenced in a study of technical replicates of blood from a handful of donors (dated 2017 in TCRdb). The protocol used for the library was the immunoSEQ multiplex PCR assay. This is the immuneACCESS table as TCRdb keeps it, with only in-frame sequences that have V and J called. A part of the clones is gone; compared with another copy, unresolved V genes explain less than half, and the rest is unexplained. Across this sample there are roughly 92,000 clones, with approximately 95% seen only once. The ten largest clones add up to 0.34% of the sample. The sample comprised T cells isolated from PBMCs. The receptor source for this set is a human donor in good health.

A single count supports this clone. Here the CDR3 reads CASSLQRTLYEQYF. The CDR3 DNA reads as TGTGCCAGCAGCCTCCAGCGGACCCTCTACGAGCAGTACTTC. V and J are TRBV11-2 and TRBJ2-7, with D maybe TRBD2 (5 bases). CDR3 length: 14 residues. Germline lookup yields CDR1 SGHAT and CDR2 FQNNGV. The V and J ends lost 5 bases and 3 bases respectively, with 14 bases between them.

The chain couples TRBV18 to TRBJ2-5, with 9 positions matching TRBD1. CDR1 and CDR2 from the germline V gene are KGHSH and LQKENI. The CDR3 sequence is 16 residues long. Trimming removed 4 bases from V and 0 bases from J; junction bases left unmatched: 6. CDR3 coding DNA: TGTGCCAGCTCACTCACCGGGACAGGGAACCAAGAGACCCAGTACTTC. As protein: CASSLTGTGNQETQYF.

A few counts support this clone. This chain links TRBV11-2 with TRBJ1-2; TRBD1 aligns across 9 bases. This CDR3 contains 16 residues. V lost 4 bases and J lost 2; bases outside the gene matches: 8. CDR1 is SGHAT, CDR2 FQNNGV, per germline. CDR3 loop: CASSWDRATLNYGYTF. The CDR3 DNA is TGTGCCAGCAGCTGGGACAGGGCAACATTGAACTATGGCTACACCTTC. Full variable domain (outside the CDR3, taken from reference TRBV11-2 and TRBJ1-2): EAGVAQSPRYKIIEKRQSVAFWCNPISGHATLYWYQQILGQGPKLLIQFQNNGVVDDSQLPKDRFSAERLKGVDSTLKIQPAKLEDSAVYLCASSWDRATLNYGYTFGSGTRLTVV.

V usage is TRBV9 and J usage is TRBJ1-5; 7 nucleotides agree with TRBD1. J was trimmed by 5 bases and V by 0 bases; bases with no gene match: 2. The germline gives CDR1 SGDLS, CDR2 YYNGEE. The CDR3 extends over 14 amino acids. DNA for the CDR3: TGTGCCAGCAGCGTAGAGGGGGCCGATCAGCCCCAGCATTTT. This translates into CASSVEGADQPQHF. Full variable domain (missing parts from reference TRBV9 and TRBJ1-5): DSGVTQTPKHLITATGQRVTLRCSPRSGDLSVYWYQQSLDQGLQFLIQYYNGEERAKGNILERFSAQQFPDLHSELNLSSLELGDSALYFCASSVEGADQPQHFGDGTRLSIL.

This chain joins TRBV7-8 and TRBJ2-1; perhaps TRBD2 as D (6 bases). Germline V gene sequence: CDR1 SGHVS, CDR2 FQNEAQ. The V and J ends lost 6 bases and 4 bases respectively, with 16 bases between them. This CDR3 has 15 amino acids. Here the CDR3 reads CASRYRDFLYNEQFF. As DNA, the CDR3 is TGTGCCAGCAGGTACCGGGACTTCTTATACAATGAGCAGTTCTTC.

This chain connects TRBV9 to TRBJ2-6; TRBD2 aligns across 7 bases. The V segment lost 2 bases and the J segment 4 bases; nucleotides outside the gene matches: 3. This CDR3 is 15 amino acids long. From germline, CDR1 is SGDLS and CDR2 YYNGEE. The CDR3 is CASSVASGGANVLTF. In nucleotides, the CDR3 is TGTGCCAGCAGCGTTGCTAGCGGAGGGGCCAACGTCCTGACTTTC. The variable domain in full, with the rest retrieved from reference TRBV9 and TRBJ2-6, is DSGVTQTPKHLITATGQRVTLRCSPRSGDLSVYWYQQSLDQGLQFLIQYYNGEERAKGNILERFSAQQFPDLHSELNLSSLELGDSALYFCASSVASGGANVLTFGAGSRLTVL.

This rearrangement joins TRBV2 to TRBJ1-2; no definite D call. This CDR3 is built from 14 residues. The V gene's germline CDR1 is SNHLY and CDR2 FYNNEI. The V end lost 4 bases, the J end lost 0 bases, and 9 bases lay between the germline ends. Written as DNA, the CDR3 is TGTGCCAGCAGTGGAAGACAATCTAACTATGGCTACACCTTC. Protein sequence: CASSGRQSNYGYTF. Full variable domain (rest looked up from reference TRBV2 and TRBJ1-2): EPEVTQTPSHQVTQMGQEVILRCVPISNHLYFYWYRQILGQKVEFLVSFYNNEISEKSEIFDDQFSVERPDGSNFTLKIRSTKLEDSAMYFCASSGRQSNYGYTFGSGTRLTVV.

This clone came up once. This chain uses TRBV11-2 with TRBJ1-2; tentative D call: TRBD1 (5 bases). Germline CDR1 SGHAT, CDR2 FQNNGV. The CDR3 totals 13 residues. Trimming cost V 5 bases and J 4 bases, with 11 bases left between them. CDR3 DNA sequence: TGTGCCAGCAGCAGGGGCGTTTTCTATGGCTACACCTTC. This codes for CASSRGVFYGYTF.

This clone was counted once. The chain employs TRBV13 and TRBJ1-1; 7 nucleotides align to TRBD1. With V trimmed by 0 bases and J by 8 bases, 0 bases remained unmatched. This CDR3 region has 12 residues. Germline CDR1 and CDR2: PRHDT and FYEKMQ (reference sequence). CDR3 in amino acids: CASSLGGGEAFF. The CDR3 region has the DNA TGTGCCAGCAGCTTAGGAGGGGGCGAAGCTTTCTTT.

This chain links TRBV10-3 with TRBJ2-1; 10 bases agree with TRBD2. The junction had 0 bases not matched to a gene; V was cut back by 4 bases and J by 3 bases. CDR1 is ENHRY and CDR2 is SYGVKD in the germline V gene. The CDR3 spans 14 residues. The CDR3 DNA follows: TGTGCCATCAGTGGGACTAGCGGCTACAATGAGCAGTTCTTC. It encodes CAISGTSGYNEQFF.

This chain joins TRBV1 and TRBJ2-5; the DNA was not used to check the table's D call, TRBD2. TRBV1 is reported as a pseudogene. The CDR3 contains 13 residues. The CDR3 here is CTSRIAGEETQYF. The CDR3 DNA reads TGCACCAGCCGAATAGCGGGAGAAGAGACCCAGTACTTC.

This chain connects TRBV7-8 to TRBJ2-1; 9 nucleotides align to TRBD2. This CDR3 comprises 17 residues. Trimming at V came to 3 bases and at J to 4 bases, leaving 10 bases not matched to a gene. Looked up from germline, CDR1 is SGHVS and CDR2 is FQNEAQ. The CDR3 sequence is CASSFPLSGSFYNEQFF. The CDR3 nucleotides read TGTGCCAGCAGCTTTCCCCTTAGCGGGAGCTTTTACAATGAGCAGTTCTTC.

V usage is TRBV7-2 and J usage is TRBJ2-3; 7 nucleotides match TRBD2. Germline V gene sequence: CDR1 SGHTA, CDR2 FQGNSA. The CDR3 runs to 15 residues. The trim removed 1 base at V and 5 bases at J, leaving 6 bases unmatched. In nucleotides, the CDR3 is TGTGCCAGCAGCTTAGAAGGCGGGAGTGTAGATACGCAGTATTTT. This codes for CASSLEGGSVDTQYF. Filled out from reference TRBV7-2 and TRBJ2-3, the complete variable domain reads GAGVSQSPSNKVTEKGKDVELRCDPISGHTALYWYRQSLGQGLEFLIYFQGNSAPDKSGLPSDRFSAERTGGSVSTLTIQRTQQEDSAVYLCASSLEGGSVDTQYFGPGTRLTVL.

The chain employs TRBV21-1 and TRBJ2-7; TRBD2 is the table's D call and was not checked against the DNA. TRBV21-1 is noted as a pseudogene. This CDR3 has 13 residues. CDR3 region: CPGGGRKSYEQYF. In DNA form, the CDR3 reads TGTCCTGGCGGGGGGCGAAAGTCCTACGAGCAGTACTTC.

The chain uses TRBV19 and TRBJ2-7, with 10 positions matching TRBD1. This CDR3 region has 14 residues. Per the germline V gene, CDR1 is LNHDA and CDR2 is SQIVND (reference sequence). V trimming: 7 bases; J trimming: 5 bases; junction bases outside the gene matches: 8. CDR3 bases: TGTGCCAGTAAAGGGGACAGGGGATATGACGAGCAGTACTTC. Translated: CASKGDRGYDEQYF. Using reference TRBV19 and TRBJ2-7 for the parts outside the CDR3, the full variable domain is DGGITQSPKYLFRKEGQNVTLSCEQNLNHDAMYWYRQDPGQGLRLIYYSQIVNDFQKGDIAEGYSVSREKKESFPLTVTSAQKNPTAFYLCASKGDRGYDEQYFGPGTRLTVT.

The J gene is TRBJ2-5, the V gene TRBV6-1; D gene uncertain. Germline-derived CDR1 and CDR2 are MNHNS and SASEGT. Trimming removed 2 bases from V and 2 bases from J, with 15 bases in between. This CDR3 is built from 16 residues. The CDR3 DNA reads as TGTGCCAGCAGTGAATCCCCTAACAGATTACAAGAGACCCAGTACTTC. It encodes CASSESPNRLQETQYF.

The genes are TRBV11-2 and TRBJ2-7; no clear D. Germline CDR1 and CDR2: SGHAT and FQNNGV. This CDR3 is built from 13 residues. Deletions cut 3 bases from V and 3 bases from J, with 9 bases between. CDR3 nucleotides: TGTGCCAGCAGCTTTTCAACCGGCTACGAGCAGTACTTC. Translation gives CASSFSTGYEQYF. Complete variable domain (other parts from reference TRBV11-2 and TRBJ2-7): EAGVAQSPRYKIIEKRQSVAFWCNPISGHATLYWYQQILGQGPKLLIQFQNNGVVDDSQLPKDRFSAERLKGVDSTLKIQPAKLEDSAVYLCASSFSTGYEQYFGPGTRLTVT.

The V gene is TRBV4-3, the J gene TRBJ2-3, with TRBD2 identical over 10 bases. The CDR3 totals 19 residues. The germline V gene has CDR1 LGHNA and CDR2 YSLEER. J gave up 1 base and V 4 bases, and 14 bases lay outside the gene matches. The CDR3 here is CASSPRRASGSGGTDTQYF. The CDR3 DNA is TGCGCCAGCAGCCCGAGAAGGGCTAGCGGGAGCGGGGGCACAGATACGCAGTATTTT.

V is TRBV6-6 and J is TRBJ2-7; D possibly corresponds to TRBD1 (6 bases). Germline V lookup: CDR1 MNHNY, CDR2 SVGAGI (reference sequence). This CDR3 region has 14 residues. V lost 6 bases and J lost 1, with 13 bases in between. CDR3 sequence (DNA): TGTGCCAGCAGATCAGGAGGACAGTCCTACGAGCAGTACTTC. Protein sequence: CASRSGGQSYEQYF.

V gene TRBV4-1 combines with J gene TRBJ2-2; TRBD2 is a possible D gene (6 bases). Trimming stripped 1 base from V and 6 bases from J, with 12 bases between. Germline V gives CDR1 MGHRA, CDR2 YSYEKL. The CDR3 is 15 amino acids. CDR3 amino acids: CASSQGKRASGELFF. CDR3 bases: TGCGCCAGCAGCCAAGGAAAGCGGGCTTCCGGGGAGCTGTTTTTT.

The DNA of the CDR3 is TGTGCCAGCAGCTTATGGGCACCCGGGGGCACAGATACGCAGTATTTT. Translating it yields CASSLWAPGGTDTQYF. The chain employs TRBV11-3 and TRBJ2-3, with D possibly being TRBD2 (5 bases). Trimming stripped 2 bases from V and 1 base from J, with 13 bases between. The germline CDR1 and CDR2 sequences are SGHNT and YENEEA. The CDR3 runs 16 residues.

The chain employs TRBV5-1 and TRBJ1-1; D gene ambiguous. Germline CDR1 and CDR2: SGHRS and YFSETQ. CDR3 size: 13 residues. V was trimmed by 4 bases and J by 0 bases, leaving 7 bases between them. The CDR3 DNA reads TGCGCCAGCAGCCAAGAGGTGAACACTGAAGCTTTCTTT. It encodes CASSQEVNTEAFF.

This chain connects TRBV29-1 to TRBJ2-3, with 9 bases aligning to TRBD2. Germline V gene sequence: CDR1 SQVTM, CDR2 ANQGSEA. This CDR3 is 17 amino acids long. The junction had 10 bases not matched to a gene; V was cut back by 3 bases and J by 0 bases. CDR3 DNA sequence: TGCAGCGTTGATGGCAGGTTCCTAGCGGGGAGCACAGATACGCAGTATTTT. It translates to CSVDGRFLAGSTDTQYF.

This chain links TRBV15 with TRBJ2-7, with TRBD2 matching 8 bases. CDR3 length: 15 residues. In germline, CDR1 is LNHNV, CDR2 YYDKDF (reference sequence). The V segment lost 6 bases and the J segment 4 bases; nucleotides outside the gene matches: 11. CDR3 protein: CATSTTSGLGYEQYF. CDR3 bases: TGTGCCACCAGTACAACTAGCGGTTTGGGGTACGAGCAGTACTTC. The variable domain in full, with the rest retrieved from reference TRBV15 and TRBJ2-7, is DAMVIQNPRYQVTQFGKPVTLSCSQTLNHNVMYWYQQKSSQAPKLLFHYYDKDFNNEADTPDNFQSRRPNTSFCFLDIRSPGLGDTAMYLCATSTTSGLGYEQYFGPGTRLTVT.

V gene TRBV7-8 combines with J gene TRBJ2-1; 10 bases agree with TRBD1. The CDR3 contains 15 residues. V gave up 5 bases and J gave up 7 bases; unmatched junction bases: 8. Germline CDR1 is SGHVS and CDR2 is FQNEAQ. DNA of the CDR3: TGTGCCAGCAGCCCTTGGACAGGGGGAAGGAATGAGCAGTTCTTC. It translates to CASSPWTGGRNEQFF.

This chain joins TRBV7-9 and TRBJ2-7, with D tentatively TRBD1 (6 bases). Trimming pared 4 bases from V and 3 bases from J, leaving 10 bases between. CDR3 length: 13 residues. Germline CDR1 reads SEHNR; CDR2 reads FQNEAQ (reference sequence). The CDR3 sequence is CASSYRVGYEQYF. The DNA for the CDR3 is TGTGCCAGCAGCTACAGGGTTGGCTACGAGCAGTACTTC.

This chain connects TRBV27 to TRBJ1-4; D might be TRBD1 (6 bases). Trimming stripped 1 base from V and 8 bases from J, with 11 bases between. Germline V lookup: CDR1 MNHEY, CDR2 SMNVEV (reference sequence). The CDR3 runs to 14 residues. CDR3 DNA: TGTGCCAGCAGTTTATTAGGGGGACGAGAAAAACTGTTTTTT. Its protein product is CASSLLGGREKLFF.

The rearrangement joins TRBV6-1 to TRBJ2-1, with TRBD2 as a possible D gene (5 bases). There are 13 residues in the CDR3. Germline CDR1 and CDR2: MNHNS and SASEGT. Trimming took 8 bases from V and 8 from J, leaving 16 bases between them. In DNA form, the CDR3 reads TGTGCCAGCCAGCTAGCAGGATTCGATGAGCAGTTCTTC. Its protein product is CASQLAGFDEQFF.

This sequence joins TRBV19 and TRBJ1-5; TRBD1 matches at 7 bases. The CDR3 has 16 residues. Germline V gene data show CDR1 as LNHDA and CDR2 as SQIVND (reference sequence). V lost 6 bases, J lost 3 bases, and 11 bases stayed unmatched. CDR3 loop: CASSRQGGINNQPQHF. CDR3 sequence (DNA): TGTGCCAGTAGCCGACAGGGTGGGATTAACAATCAGCCCCAGCATTTT.

This chain uses TRBV5-8 with TRBJ2-2, with unresolved D. The CDR3 totals 14 residues. The V end was cut by 1 base, the J end by 7 bases, with 11 bases between. Per germline, CDR1 SGHTS and CDR2 YDEGEE. The CDR3 region has the DNA TGTGCCAGCAGCTTGCCCCCAACAAACGGGGAGCTGTTTTTT. It is translated as CASSLPPTNGELFF.

The chain couples TRBV5-6 to TRBJ2-7; 11 nucleotides line up with TRBD1. Germline lookup yields CDR1 SGHDT and CDR2 YYEEEE. Unmatched junction bases numbered 7, after V lost 4 bases and J lost 4 bases. The CDR3 is made up of 15 amino acids. The DNA for the CDR3 is TGTGCCAGCAGCCCATGGACAGGGGGCATATACGAGCAGTACTTC. Translated, it gives CASSPWTGGIYEQYF.

The chain combines TRBV2 with TRBJ2-6; D is perhaps TRBD2 (5 bases). This CDR3 region has 14 residues. Trimming took 5 bases from V and 0 from J, leaving 5 bases between them. Germline loops: CDR1 SNHLY, CDR2 FYNNEI. CDR3 nucleotides: TGTGCCAGCAGTCGGGGCTCTGGGGCCAACGTCCTGACTTTC. This encodes CASSRGSGANVLTF.